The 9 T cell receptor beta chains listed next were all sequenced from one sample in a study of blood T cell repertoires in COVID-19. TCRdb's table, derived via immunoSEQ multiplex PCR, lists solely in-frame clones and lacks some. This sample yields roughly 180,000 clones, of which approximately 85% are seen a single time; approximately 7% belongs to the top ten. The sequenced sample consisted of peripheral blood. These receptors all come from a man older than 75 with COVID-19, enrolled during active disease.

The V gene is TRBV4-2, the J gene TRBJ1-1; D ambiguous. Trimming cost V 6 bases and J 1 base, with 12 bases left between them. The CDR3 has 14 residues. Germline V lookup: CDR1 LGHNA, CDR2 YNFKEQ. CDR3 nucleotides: TGTGCCAGCAGTAAAACTTGGGCGAACACTGAAGCTTTCTTT. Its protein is CASSKTWANTEAFF.

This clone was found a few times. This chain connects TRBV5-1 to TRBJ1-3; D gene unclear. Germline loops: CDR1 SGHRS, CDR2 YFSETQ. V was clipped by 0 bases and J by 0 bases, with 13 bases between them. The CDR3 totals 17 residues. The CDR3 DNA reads TGCGCCAGCAGCTTGGAAGGGAGCTTACACTCTGGAAACACCATATATTTT. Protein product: CASSLEGSLHSGNTIYF. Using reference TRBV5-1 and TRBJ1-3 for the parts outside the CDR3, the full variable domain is KAGVTQTPRYLIKTRGQQVTLSCSPISGHRSVSWYQQTPGQGLQFLFEYFSETQRNKGNFPGRFSGRQFSNSRSEMNVSTLELGDSALYLCASSLEGSLHSGNTIYFGEGSWLTVV.

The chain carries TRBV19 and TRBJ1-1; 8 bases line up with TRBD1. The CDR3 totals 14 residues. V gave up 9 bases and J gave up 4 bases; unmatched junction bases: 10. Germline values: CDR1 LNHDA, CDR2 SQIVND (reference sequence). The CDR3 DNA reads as TGTGCCAGCTACTCAGGGGGCGCGGGCACTGAAGCTTTCTTT. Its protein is CASYSGGAGTEAFF. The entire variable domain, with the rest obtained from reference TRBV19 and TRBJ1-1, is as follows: DGGITQSPKYLFRKEGQNVTLSCEQNLNHDAMYWYRQDPGQGLRLIYYSQIVNDFQKGDIAEGYSVSREKKESFPLTVTSAQKNPTAFYLCASYSGGAGTEAFFGQGTRLTVV.

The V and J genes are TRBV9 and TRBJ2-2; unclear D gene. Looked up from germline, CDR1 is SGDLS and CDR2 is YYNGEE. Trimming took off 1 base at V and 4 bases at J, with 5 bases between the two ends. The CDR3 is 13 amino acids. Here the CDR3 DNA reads TGTGCCAGCAGCGTACAGGCCACCGGGGAGCTGTTTTTT. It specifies CASSVQATGELFF.

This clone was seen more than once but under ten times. In nucleotides, the CDR3 is TGTGCCAGCAGCCCAGGACTAGCGGGGGAGACCCAGTACTTC. Its protein product is CASSPGLAGETQYF. The V and J genes are TRBV14 and TRBJ2-5; TRBD2 aligns across 12 bases. Trimming at V came to 4 bases and at J to 5 bases, leaving 2 bases not matched to a gene. The CDR3 extends over 14 amino acids. In germline, CDR1 is SGHDN, CDR2 FVKESK.

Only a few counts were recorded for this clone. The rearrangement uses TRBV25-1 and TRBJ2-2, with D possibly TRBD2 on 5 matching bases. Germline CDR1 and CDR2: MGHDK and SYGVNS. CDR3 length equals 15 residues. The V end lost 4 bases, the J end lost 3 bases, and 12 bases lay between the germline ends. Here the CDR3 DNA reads TGTGCCAGCAGTGCCCGTCCCGGGGACACCGGGGAGCTGTTTTTT. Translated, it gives CASSARPGDTGELFF.

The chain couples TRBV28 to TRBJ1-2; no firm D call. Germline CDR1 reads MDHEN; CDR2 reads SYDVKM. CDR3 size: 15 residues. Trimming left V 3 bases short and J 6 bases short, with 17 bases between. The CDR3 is CASSLEAAVRDGYTF. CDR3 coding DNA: TGTGCCAGCAGTTTGGAGGCAGCCGTAAGGGATGGCTACACCTTC.

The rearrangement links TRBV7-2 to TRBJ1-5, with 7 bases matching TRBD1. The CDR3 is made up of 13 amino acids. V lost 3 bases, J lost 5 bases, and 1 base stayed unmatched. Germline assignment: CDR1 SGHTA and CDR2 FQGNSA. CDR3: CASSLGQYQPQHF. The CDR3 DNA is TGTGCCAGCAGCTTGGGACAGTATCAGCCCCAGCATTTT. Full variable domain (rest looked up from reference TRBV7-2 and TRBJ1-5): GAGVSQSPSNKVTEKGKDVELRCDPISGHTALYWYRQSLGQGLEFLIYFQGNSAPDKSGLPSDRFSAERTGGSVSTLTIQRTQQEDSAVYLCASSLGQYQPQHFGDGTRLSIL.

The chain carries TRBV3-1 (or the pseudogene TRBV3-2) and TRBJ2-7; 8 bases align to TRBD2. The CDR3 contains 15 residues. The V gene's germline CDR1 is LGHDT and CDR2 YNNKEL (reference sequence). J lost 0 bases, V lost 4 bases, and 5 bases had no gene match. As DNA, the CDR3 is TGTGCCAGCAGCCGATTAGCGGGGAGCTCCTACGAGCAGTACTTC. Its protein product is CASSRLAGSSYEQYF.